This T cell receptor beta chain comes out of a study of blood T cell repertoires in COVID-19. The overall study: PBMCs, B-cell-depleted T cells, or T cells provided the cDNA or gDNA that made up the material.

Clinical histories supplied by participants themselves formed the basis of cohort assignment. Germline V gene data show CDR1 as MGHRA and CDR2 as YSYEKL. The CDR3 covers 15 residues. Trimming stripped 1 base from V and 3 bases from J, with 13 bases between. Sequenced by immunoSEQ multiplex PCR; TCRdb stores in-frame clones only, minus some. The table lists 250,000 to 300,000 clones, 89% of them singletons. This clonotype was sampled from a woman aged 40 to 49 who had recovered from COVID-19. The chain links TRBV4-1 to TRBJ2-7; D is uncertain. Material for sequencing was PBMCs or T cells enriched from blood (not recorded which). The chain's CDR3 is CASSQALALYYEQYF. CDR3 sequence (DNA): TGCGCCAGCAGCCAAGCACTCGCACTATACTACGAGCAGTACTTC.